The 5 T cell receptor beta chains below were found in one sample sequenced in a study of T-cell memory formation after mild COVID-19. TCRdb passed the 5' RACE reads through MiXCR, listing each CDR3 protein once. The profile covers hundreds of thousands of distinct CDR3 sequences, with 15% to 20% appearing a single time and roughly a fifth taken by the ten largest. Sequencing input: PBMCs or a T cell subset sorted from them (not recorded which). The receptors stem from a man younger than 35 who had mild COVID-19 (a few samples of this study predate the infection). Cell type and time point are not known.

This clonotype has just a few counts. The rearrangement links TRBV6-2 or TRBV6-3 to TRBJ1-2; TRBD1 is a possible D gene (5 bases). From germline, CDR1 is MNHEY and CDR2 SVGEGT. The CDR3 is 15 residues long. V dropped 5 bases and J dropped 4 bases, with 17 bases sitting between them. This CDR3 reads CASSLLGEILYGYTF. In nucleotides, the CDR3 is TGTGCCAGCAGTCTTCTGGGGGAAATTCTCTATGGCTACACCTTC.

This chain joins TRBV28 and TRBJ1-5, with D uncertain. V was pared by 2 bases and J by 7 bases, with 12 bases between. Germline V gene lookup returns CDR1 MDHEN and CDR2 SYDVKM. This CDR3 comprises 14 residues. CDR3 nucleotides: TGTGCCAGCAGTTTACCAGAGTACGGGCAGCCCCAGCATTTT. Its protein is CASSLPEYGQPQHF. The full variable domain, in which reference TRBV28 and TRBJ1-5 provide the parts outside the CDR3, is DVKVTQSSRYLVKRTGEKVFLECVQDMDHENMFWYRQDPGLGLRLIYFSYDVKMKEKGDIPEGYSVSREKKERFSLILESASTNQTSMYLCASSLPEYGQPQHFGDGTRLSIL.

The CDR3 reads CAISSGGRDEQFF. The CDR3 nucleotides are TGTGCCATCAGTAGCGGGGGGCGGGATGAGCAGTTCTTC. The chain has TRBV10-3 and TRBJ2-1, with 9 bases lining up with TRBD2. Germline loops: CDR1 ENHRY, CDR2 SYGVKD. This CDR3 comprises 13 residues. V lost 5 bases to trimming and J lost 8 bases; unmatched junction nucleotides: 4.

The CDR3 protein is CASSSPRRGSETQYF. CDR3 sequence (DNA): TGTGCCAGCTCCTCCCCCCGCCGGGGAAGCGAGACCCAGTACTTC. The chain couples TRBV6-2 or TRBV6-3 to TRBJ2-5; tentative D call: TRBD2 (5 bases). Germline V gene lookup returns CDR1 MNHEY and CDR2 SVGEGT. Trimming pared 8 bases from V and 5 bases from J, leaving 21 bases between. This CDR3 has 15 amino acids.

This clonotype has only a few counts. This rearrangement joins TRBV15 to TRBJ2-5; D may be TRBD1 (7 bases). Trimming removed 4 bases from V and 2 bases from J, with 14 bases in between. The CDR3 loop spans 15 amino acids. CDR1 and CDR2 from the germline V gene are LNHNV and YYDKDF (reference sequence). Here the CDR3 reads CATSTTRGVQETQYF. The CDR3 DNA reads as TGTGCCACCAGCACCACCAGGGGGGTGCAAGAGACCCAGTACTTC.